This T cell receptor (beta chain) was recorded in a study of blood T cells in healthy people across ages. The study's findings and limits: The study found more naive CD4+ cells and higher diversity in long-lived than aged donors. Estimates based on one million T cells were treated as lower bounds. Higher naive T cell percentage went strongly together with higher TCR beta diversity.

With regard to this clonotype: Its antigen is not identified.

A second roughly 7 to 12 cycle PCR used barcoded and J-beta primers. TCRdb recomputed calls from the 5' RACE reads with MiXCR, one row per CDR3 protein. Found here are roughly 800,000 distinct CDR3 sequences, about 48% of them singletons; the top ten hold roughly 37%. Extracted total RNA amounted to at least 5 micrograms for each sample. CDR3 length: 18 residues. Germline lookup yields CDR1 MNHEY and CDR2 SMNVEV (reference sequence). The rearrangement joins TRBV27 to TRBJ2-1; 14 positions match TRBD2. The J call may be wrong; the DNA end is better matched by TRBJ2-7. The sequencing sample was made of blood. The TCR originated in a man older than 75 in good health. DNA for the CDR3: TGTGCCAGCAGCCGAGGACTAGCGGGAGGTGGGGCACCTCTCGAGCAGTACTTC. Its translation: CASSRGLAGGGAPLEQYF.